Listed here is a single T cell receptor (beta chain). Authors' data handling: Amplification of reference gene primers provided the estimated nucleated cell counts. Sequencing used immunoSEQ multiplex PCR; TCRdb keeps in-frame clones, though not all of them. From that table come the V and J calls and clone size; the DNA was used to work out D and trimming. Of hundreds of thousands of clones listed, 86% are singletons. The data derive from a study of blood T cell repertoires in COVID-19. Study-wide background: Samples came from the United States, Italy and Spain, spanning acute and convalescent COVID-19. In each case, the material was cDNA or gDNA derived from T cells, B-cell-depleted T cells, or PBMCs.

The V end lost 6 bases, the J end lost 4 bases, and 12 bases lay between the germline ends. This CDR3 is 12 amino acids long. Looked up from germline, CDR1 is SQVTM and CDR2 is ANQGSEA. Material for sequencing was peripheral blood. The TCR was taken from a woman aged 25 to 39 with active or convalescent COVID-19. The rearrangement uses TRBV29-1 and TRBJ1-2; D ambiguous. The CDR3, as DNA: TGCAGCGTGCGCGAGGGCCTCTATGGCTACACCTTC. This sequence encodes CSVREGLYGYTF.